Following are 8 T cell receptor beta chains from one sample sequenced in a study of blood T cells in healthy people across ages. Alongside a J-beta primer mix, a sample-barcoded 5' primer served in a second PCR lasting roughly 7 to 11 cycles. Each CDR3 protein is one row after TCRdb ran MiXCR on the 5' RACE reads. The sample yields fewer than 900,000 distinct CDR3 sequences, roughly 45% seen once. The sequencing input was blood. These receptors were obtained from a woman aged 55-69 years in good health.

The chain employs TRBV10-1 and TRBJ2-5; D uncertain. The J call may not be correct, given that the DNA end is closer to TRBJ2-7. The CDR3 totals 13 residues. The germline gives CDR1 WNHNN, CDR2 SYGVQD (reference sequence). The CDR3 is CASSEPTGDEQYF. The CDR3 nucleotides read TGCGCCAGCAGTGAGCCGACGGGTGACGAGCAGTACTTC.

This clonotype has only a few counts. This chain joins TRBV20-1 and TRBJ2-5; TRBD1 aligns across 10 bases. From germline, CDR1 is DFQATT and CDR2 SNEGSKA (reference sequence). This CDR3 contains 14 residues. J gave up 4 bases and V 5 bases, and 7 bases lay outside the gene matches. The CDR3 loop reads CSAPTGGLGETQYF. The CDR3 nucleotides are TGCAGTGCTCCGACAGGGGGCCTGGGAGAGACCCAGTACTTC.

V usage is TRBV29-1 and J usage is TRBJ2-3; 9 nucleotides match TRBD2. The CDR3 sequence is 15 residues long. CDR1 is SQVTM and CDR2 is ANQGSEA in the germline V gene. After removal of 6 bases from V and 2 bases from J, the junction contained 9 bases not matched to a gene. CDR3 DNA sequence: TGCAGCGTAAGGGGCCTAGCGGGAACCACAGATACGCAGTATTTT. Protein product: CSVRGLAGTTDTQYF.

CDR3 DNA sequence: TGTGCCAGCAGCGTAGGGCTAGCGGGAGGGAAGTACTTC. Protein sequence: CASSVGLAGGKYF. The V gene is TRBV9, the J gene TRBJ2-7, with 12 bases lining up with TRBD2. The V segment lost 0 bases and the J segment 11 bases; nucleotides outside the gene matches: 3. This CDR3 has 13 residues. From germline, CDR1 is SGDLS and CDR2 YYNGEE. Full variable domain (outside the CDR3, taken from reference TRBV9 and TRBJ2-7): DSGVTQTPKHLITATGQRVTLRCSPRSGDLSVYWYQQSLDQGLQFLIQYYNGEERAKGNILERFSAQQFPDLHSELNLSSLELGDSALYFCASSVGLAGGKYFGPGTRLTVT.

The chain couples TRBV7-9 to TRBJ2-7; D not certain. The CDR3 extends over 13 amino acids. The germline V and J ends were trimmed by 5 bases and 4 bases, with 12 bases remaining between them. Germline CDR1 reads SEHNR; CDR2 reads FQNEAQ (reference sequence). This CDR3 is CASSVKELYEQYF. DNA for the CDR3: TGTGCCAGCAGCGTAAAGGAGCTGTACGAGCAGTACTTC.

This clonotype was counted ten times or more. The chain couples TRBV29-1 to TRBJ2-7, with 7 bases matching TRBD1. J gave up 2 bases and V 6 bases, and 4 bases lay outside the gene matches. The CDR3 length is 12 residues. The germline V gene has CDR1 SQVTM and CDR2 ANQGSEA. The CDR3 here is CSVYRGPYEQYF. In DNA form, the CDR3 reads TGCAGCGTGTACAGGGGTCCCTACGAGCAGTACTTC.

As DNA, the CDR3 is TGTGCCAGCAGCTTAGCGCGCAGAGGGACTGAAGCTTTCTTT. Amino acid sequence: CASSLARRGTEAFF. The chain couples TRBV11-1 to TRBJ1-1, with unresolved D. From germline, CDR1 is SGHAT and CDR2 FQDESV (reference sequence). V lost 0 bases and J lost 5, with 10 bases in between. The CDR3 has 14 amino acids.

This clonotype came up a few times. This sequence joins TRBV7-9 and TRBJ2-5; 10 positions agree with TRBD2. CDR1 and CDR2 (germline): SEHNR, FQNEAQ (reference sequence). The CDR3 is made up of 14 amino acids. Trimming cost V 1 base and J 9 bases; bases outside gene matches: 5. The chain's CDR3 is CASSLVVSGGPQYF. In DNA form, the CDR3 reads TGTGCCAGCAGCTTAGTGGTTAGCGGGGGGCCCCAGTACTTC.